This T cell receptor beta chain was observed in a study of molecular identifiers for immune sequencing clone quantification. Looked up from germline, CDR1 is SGHVS and CDR2 is FNYEAQ. Trimming left V 6 bases short and J 2 bases short, with 15 bases between. The CDR3 runs 15 residues. Each CDR3 protein is one row after TCRdb ran MiXCR on the PCR reads. There are approximately 41,000 distinct CDR3 sequences in the sample; roughly a fifth occur only once, and 0.9% to 1.2% lies in the top ten. The receptor's source is a human donor in good health. Some libraries in this study had Jurkat cell RNA spiked in. This rearrangement joins TRBV7-6 to TRBJ2-3; D possibly corresponds to TRBD1 (6 bases). The sample comprised naive CD8+ T cells from blood, with Jurkat cell RNA spiked in. Specified subset: FACS-sorted CD8+CD4-CCR7+CD45RA+ naive T cells. For the CDR3, the DNA is TGTGCCAGCAGGCTCACAGGGTCTATCACAGATACGCAGTATTTT. Amino acid sequence: CASRLTGSITDTQYF.